These T cell receptor beta chains were read from a single sample in a study of vaccination and CD4 T cells after COVID-19. These receptors' targets are unknown. Via MiXCR, TCRdb re-called the PCR reads, giving one row per CDR3 protein. The sample shows around 4,800 distinct CDR3 sequences, approximately 40% of them seen only once. Sample: CD4+ T cells from blood, cultured in vitro. The receptors shown here come from a human donor in good health. Both conserved end residues are part of each CDR3. The D gene is left open where the match is weak. Part of the rows lack a size; the others show once, few, many or a class for expanded clones.

v_gene	abundance	j_gene	d_gene	CDR3aa	CDR3nt
TRBV5-8	.	TRBJ2-1	.	CASSLGWDMDVSYNEQFF	TGTGCCAGCAGCTTAGGTTGGGACATGGATGTTTCCTACAATGAGCAGTTCTTC
TRBV20-1	.	TRBJ1-1	.	CSVGEAFF	TGCAGTGTAGGTGAAGCTTTCTTT
TRBV19	few	TRBJ2-2	TRBD1	CASRTGAHTGELFF	TGTGCCAGTAGGACAGGGGCGCACACCGGGGAGCTGTTTTTT
TRBV12-3/TRBV12-4	.	TRBJ1-1	.	CASSPRTGNTEAFF	TGTGCCAGCAGTCCTAGGACGGGGAACACTGAAGCTTTCTTT
TRBV5-4	.	TRBJ1-3	.	CASSPGTRDTIYF	TGTGCCAGCAGCCCCGGGACAAGGGACACCATATATTTT
TRBV15	.	TRBJ1-2	.	CATRPGNIEGYTF	TGTGCCACTCGACCGGGGAATATAGAAGGCTACACCTTC
TRBV10-3	.	TRBJ2-2	.	CAISESKLNTGELFF	TGTGCCATCAGTGAGTCGAAACTGAACACCGGGGAGCTGTTTTTT
TRBV20-1	.	TRBJ1-1	.	CSALRRHMNTEAFF	TGCAGTGCCTTAAGACGGCATATGAACACTGAAGCTTTCTTT
TRBV4-2	few	TRBJ2-5	TRBD2	CASSQVGGGVGETQYF	TGTGCCAGCAGCCAAGTGGGGGGAGGGGTTGGGGAGACCCAGTACTTC
TRBV25-1	.	TRBJ1-5	TRBD1	CASGEGQGGSQPQHF	TGTGCCAGCGGGGAGGGACAGGGTGGGAGTCAGCCCCAGCATTTT
TRBV20-1	.	TRBJ2-3	.	CSARVGSDTQYF	TGCAGTGCTAGAGTCGGTTCAGATACGCAGTATTTT
TRBV7-9	.	TRBJ1-2	.	CATLSGDRYGYTF	TGTGCCACCCTTTCGGGGGACCGCTATGGCTACACCTTC
TRBV6-1	few	TRBJ1-2	TRBD1	CASIRGKANYGYTF	TGTGCCAGCATCAGGGGGAAGGCTAACTATGGCTACACCTTC
TRBV20-1	.	TRBJ1-5	.	CSAKREYNQPQHF	TGCAGTGCGAAGAGGGAATACAATCAGCCCCAGCATTTT
TRBV6-1	.	TRBJ1-2	TRBD1	CASSGQEGARNGYTF	TGTGCCAGCAGTGGCCAGGAGGGGGCGCGAAATGGCTACACCTTC
TRBV20-1	.	TRBJ2-2	.	CSATTDTGELFF	TGCAGTGCTACTACGGACACCGGGGAGCTGTTTTTT
TRBV6-1	.	TRBJ1-3	.	CASRGAKENTIYF	TGTGCCAGCAGAGGAGCTAAGGAAAACACCATATATTTT
TRBV5-1	.	TRBJ2-2	.	CASNRDSPVPGELFF	TGCGCCAGCAACCGGGACTCCCCAGTCCCCGGGGAGCTGTTTTTT
TRBV5-6	few	TRBJ1-1	.	CASSFGAGEAFF	TGTGCCAGCAGCTTTGGGGCAGGGGAAGCTTTCTTT
TRBV7-6	few	TRBJ2-3	TRBD2	CASSLARGLAGGRTVF	TGTGCCAGCAGCTTAGCGCGGGGACTAGCGGGGGGCCGCACCGTTTTT
TRBV20-1	medium-sized	TRBJ1-2	TRBD1	CGAGTANYGYTF	TGCGGAGCCGGGACAGCAAACTATGGCTACACCTTC
TRBV5-1	.	TRBJ1-2	TRBD1	CASSFLQGQTYGYTF	TGCGCCAGCAGCTTCCTACAGGGACAGACCTACGGCTACACCTTC